Listed here are 10 T cell receptor beta chains from one sample, sequenced in a study of CD8 T cells in ankylosing spondylitis. Antigens for these TCRs are unknown. Study conclusions and caveats: The study identified a TCR beta motif of roughly eight highly homologous variants that appeared characteristic of ankylosing spondylitis blood.

TCRdb reprocessed the 5' RACE reads with MiXCR, giving one entry per CDR3 protein. The table includes 800,000 to 900,000 distinct CDR3 sequences, about 12% detected once. The sequenced sample was blood, either unsorted or a sorted T cell fraction (not recorded which). Receptors originate from a male donor with ankylosing spondylitis.

The rearrangement links TRBV12-3 or TRBV12-4 to TRBJ2-2; 7 bases are shared with TRBD2. Trimming took 6 bases from V and 1 from J; bases not matched to a gene: 8. There are 16 residues in the CDR3. CDR3 DNA: TGTGCCAGCAGCCCCAGGCGGGGGTGGAACACCGGGGAGCTGTTTTTT. Its protein is CASSPRRGWNTGELFF.

This clonotype occurred many times. The genes are TRBV7-2 and TRBJ1-1, with D possibly matching TRBD1 (6 bases). V was pared by 2 bases and J by 3 bases, with 10 bases between. Germline CDR1 is SGHTA and CDR2 is FQGNSA. CDR3 length: 14 residues. The CDR3 nucleotides are TGTGCCAGCAGCTTAACAGGGATCGACACTGAAGCTTTCTTT. Its protein is CASSLTGIDTEAFF. The whole variable domain, filled in from reference TRBV7-2 and TRBJ1-1, reads GAGVSQSPSNKVTEKGKDVELRCDPISGHTALYWYRQSLGQGLEFLIYFQGNSAPDKSGLPSDRFSAERTGGSVSTLTIQRTQQEDSAVYLCASSLTGIDTEAFFGQGTRLTVV.

In its sample, this clonotype was seen many times. An end of the junction differs from the germline gene, which may be a read error. The V gene is TRBV4-1, the J gene TRBJ2-1, with D unclear. CDR3 length: 11 amino acids. CDR1 MGHRA and CDR2 YSYEKL come from the germline V gene. Here the CDR3 reads CASSHYNEQFF. In DNA form, the CDR3 reads TGTGCCAGCAGCCATTACAATGAGCAGTTCTTC.

The V and J genes are TRBV5-1 and TRBJ1-1; 7 bases agree with TRBD1. Germline lookup yields CDR1 SGHRS and CDR2 YFSETQ. CDR3 size: 13 residues. Losses at the gene ends were 4 bases for V and 9 bases for J; bases not matched to a gene: 9. The CDR3 protein is CASSVNLGQKAFF. CDR3 in DNA: TGCGCCAGCAGCGTTAATCTGGGACAGAAAGCTTTCTTT. The whole variable domain, filled in from reference TRBV5-1 and TRBJ1-1, reads KAGVTQTPRYLIKTRGQQVTLSCSPISGHRSVSWYQQTPGQGLQFLFEYFSETQRNKGNFPGRFSGRQFSNSRSEMNVSTLELGDSALYLCASSVNLGQKAFFGQGTRLTVV.

This clonotype was found a few times. The genes are TRBV3-1 and TRBJ2-7; D may be TRBD1 (6 bases). This CDR3 has 13 amino acids. With 3 bases removed from V and 5 bases from J, the gap between germline ends came to 11 bases. CDR1 and CDR2 from the germline V gene are LGHDT and YNNKEL (reference sequence). In DNA form, the CDR3 reads TGTGCCAGCAGCCAGGGGACACTCAACGAGCAGTACTTC. Its protein product is CASSQGTLNEQYF.

This clonotype has ten or more counts. The chain couples TRBV4-2 to TRBJ1-2; D is uncertain. The germline CDR1 and CDR2 sequences are LGHNA and YNFKEQ. Trimming left V 0 bases short and J 0 bases short, with 8 bases between. The length of the CDR3 is 15 residues. In DNA, the CDR3 is TGTGCCAGCAGCCAAGATGCCAGGCCTAACTATGGCTACACCTTC. The encoded protein is CASSQDARPNYGYTF.

The rearrangement uses TRBV28 and TRBJ1-6; a weak D match, TRBD1 (5 bases). V was shortened by 4 bases and J by 1 base, with 14 bases between the two germline ends. Germline values: CDR1 MDHEN, CDR2 SYDVKM. The CDR3 is made up of 17 amino acids. This CDR3 reads CASSSITGGSYNSPLHF. In DNA form, the CDR3 reads TGTGCCAGCAGTTCGATTACGGGGGGGTCCTATAATTCACCCCTCCACTTT.

V is TRBV20-1 and J is TRBJ2-1, with TRBD2 matching 7 bases. Germline lookup yields CDR1 DFQATT and CDR2 SNEGSKA (reference sequence). The J segment lost 11 bases and the V segment lost 3 bases, leaving 10 bases of the junction unmatched. CDR3 length: 13 residues. CDR3 in amino acids: CSARGGTQNKQFF. CDR3 sequence (DNA): TGCAGTGCTAGGGGGGGGACTCAAAATAAGCAGTTCTTC.

The rearrangement joins TRBV20-1 to TRBJ1-2, with 7 positions matching TRBD1. Per the germline V gene, CDR1 is DFQATT and CDR2 is SNEGSKA (reference sequence). V dropped 5 bases and J dropped 8; count of bases not matched to a gene: 8. The CDR3 sequence is 12 residues long. Here the CDR3 reads CSARPDRDGYTF. The CDR3 coding sequence is TGCAGTGCTCGCCCCGACAGGGACGGCTACACCTTC.

The chain is built from TRBV7-9 and TRBJ2-7; 9 nucleotides line up with TRBD1. The junction had 11 bases not matched to a gene; V was cut back by 5 bases and J by 3 bases. CDR1 and CDR2 (germline): SEHNR, FQNEAQ (reference sequence). CDR3 length: 16 amino acids. The CDR3 DNA sequence: TGTGCCAGCAGCCAACAACCGGGACAGGGATTCTACGAGCAGTACTTC. Translating it yields CASSQQPGQGFYEQYF. Looking up the rest from reference TRBV7-9 and TRBJ2-7 gives the full variable domain: DTGVSQNPRHKITKRGQNVTFRCDPISEHNRLYWYRQTLGQGPEFLTYFQNEAQLEKSRLLSDRFSAERPKGSFSTLEIQRTEQGDSAMYLCASSQQPGQGFYEQYFGPGTRLTVT.